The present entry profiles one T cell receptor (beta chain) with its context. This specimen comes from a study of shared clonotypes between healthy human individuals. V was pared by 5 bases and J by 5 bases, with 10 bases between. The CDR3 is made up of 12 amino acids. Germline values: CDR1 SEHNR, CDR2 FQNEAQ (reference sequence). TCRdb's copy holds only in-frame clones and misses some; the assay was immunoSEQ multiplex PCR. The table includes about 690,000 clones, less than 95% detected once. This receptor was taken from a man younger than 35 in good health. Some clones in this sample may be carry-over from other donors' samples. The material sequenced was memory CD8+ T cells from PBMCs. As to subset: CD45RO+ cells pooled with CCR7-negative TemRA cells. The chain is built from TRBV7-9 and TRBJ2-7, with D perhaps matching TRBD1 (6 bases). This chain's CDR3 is CASSAYRDEQYF. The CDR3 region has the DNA TGTGCCAGCAGCGCCTACAGGGACGAGCAGTACTTC. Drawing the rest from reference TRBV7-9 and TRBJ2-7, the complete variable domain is DTGVSQNPRHKITKRGQNVTFRCDPISEHNRLYWYRQTLGQGPEFLTYFQNEAQLEKSRLLSDRFSAERPKGSFSTLEIQRTEQGDSAMYLCASSAYRDEQYFGPGTRLTVT.